A selection of T cell receptor beta chains follows, all from one sample in a study of blood T cell repertoires in COVID-19. The repertoire was sequenced with immunoSEQ multiplex PCR; TCRdb's copy has only in-frame clones and lacks some. Seen here are 90,000 to 150,000 clones, about 83% observed once, and the top ten hold less than 7.5%. Material: peripheral blood. Receptors originate from a man between 65 and 85 years old with acute or convalescent COVID-19. Both conserved end residues are part of each CDR3. D genes are given only for firm matches. Part of the rows lack a size; the others show once, few, many or a class for expanded clones.

-	TRBV11-2	TRBJ1-3	-	TGTGCCAGCAGCCGGAGGGTGGGCGGATTCTCTGGAAACACCATATATTTT	CASSRRVGGFSGNTIYF
TRBD1	TRBV28	TRBJ2-5	-	TGTGCCAGCAGTTTCCTGACCGGGACAGCTTCCCAAGAGACCCAGTACTTC	CASSFLTGTASQETQYF
TRBD1	TRBV19	TRBJ1-2	-	TGTGCCAGTAGGACAGGGGCGCAGGACTATGGCTACACCTTC	CASRTGAQDYGYTF
-	TRBV12-3/TRBV12-4	TRBJ2-7	-	TGTGCCAGCACCTCCCCGGCGGGAGAGCAGTACTTC	CASTSPAGEQYF
TRBD1	TRBV30	TRBJ1-6	-	TGTGCCGGGGGGACAGGCGTCCGCCAGGATCTAAATTCACCCCTCCACTTT	CAGGTGVRQDLNSPLHF
-	TRBV10-2	TRBJ1-5	-	TGCGCCAGCAGTGGACAGTTCAATCAGCCCCAGCATTTT	CASSGQFNQPQHF
TRBD1	TRBV3-1/TRBV3-2	TRBJ1-2	-	TGTGCCAGCAGCCAAGGGGGACAGGTGGCATGGTATGGCTACACCTTC	CASSQGGQVAWYGYTF
TRBD1	TRBV15	TRBJ2-2	-	TGTGCCACCAGTAGGACAGGGGCGGAGGCCGGGGAGCTGTTTTTT	CATSRTGAEAGELFF
-	TRBV4-3	TRBJ1-5	-	TGCGCCAGCAGCCAAGCGGTTTATAGCAATCAGCCCCAGCATTTT	CASSQAVYSNQPQHF
-	TRBV5-4	TRBJ2-5	once	TGTGCCAGCAGCAGCAACAGGGTCCGTGGAGAGACCCAGTACTTC	CASSSNRVRGETQYF
TRBD1	TRBV7-2	TRBJ2-4	-	TGTGCCAGCAGCTTTGGGACAGCAGCGGAAAACATTCAGTACTTC	CASSFGTAAENIQYF
-	TRBV7-2	TRBJ1-2	-	TGTGCCAGCAGCTTAGTAGACACTCTCTATGGCTACACCTTC	CASSLVDTLYGYTF
TRBD1	TRBV30	TRBJ1-3	-	TGTGCCTGCCAAGGACAGGGCCGAAACACCATATATTTT	CACQGQGRNTIYF
-	TRBV5-8	TRBJ2-5	-	TGTGCCAGCAGCTCGTTCAGGGAGACCCAGTACTTC	CASSSFRETQYF
TRBD1	TRBV2	TRBJ2-7	few	TGTGCCAGCAGCGAACAGGGGGCTTATAACGAGCAGTACTTC	CASSEQGAYNEQYF
-	TRBV11-2	TRBJ2-3	-	TGTGCCAGCAGCTACGAATTCCGCGAAGATACGCAGTATTTT	CASSYEFREDTQYF
-	TRBV3-1/TRBV3-2	TRBJ1-1	-	TGTGCCAGCAGCCAAAAGATAGGAACAGTATTT	CASSQKIGTVF
TRBD2	TRBV28	TRBJ2-7	few	TGTGCCAGCAGTTTACCAGCGGGAGACTCCGAGCAGTACTTC	CASSLPAGDSEQYF
TRBD1	TRBV3-1/TRBV3-2	TRBJ1-2	-	TGTGCCAGCAGCCTCAAGGGGACAGCCTATGGCTACACCTTC	CASSLKGTAYGYTF
TRBD2	TRBV7-2	TRBJ2-1	-	TGTGCCAGCAGCCTAGCGGGGGGGCATCGCGAGCAGTTCTTC	CASSLAGGHREQFF
TRBD1	TRBV5-1	TRBJ1-1	-	TGCGCCAGCAGCTATACAGGGGGCGCTAGCACTGAAGCTTTCTTT	CASSYTGGASTEAFF
-	TRBV28	TRBJ1-2	-	TGTGCCAGCAGGGGGCGCGTAGGTGGCTACACCTTC	CASRGRVGGYTF
TRBD2	TRBV5-1	TRBJ2-3	-	TGCGCCAGCGCTCCCGGGGGGGCGGCAGATACGCAGTATTTT	CASAPGGAADTQYF
-	TRBV5-4	TRBJ1-1	-	TGTGCCAGCAGCTCCCCAGGGGCGGGGAACACTGAAGCTTTCTTT	CASSSPGAGNTEAFF
TRBD1	TRBV15	TRBJ1-2	-	TGTGCCACCAGCAGAGATGGAGGGGGCGGCTACACCTTC	CATSRDGGGGYTF
TRBD1	TRBV11-2	TRBJ2-7	once	TGTGCCAGCAGCTTAGTGACAGGGGGTCTTGGAGAGCAGTACTTC	CASSLVTGGLGEQYF
-	TRBV15	TRBJ1-5	-	TGTGCCACCAGCAGAGGGGCAGGGGAAAGTGGGCAGCCCCAGCATTTT	CATSRGAGESGQPQHF
-	TRBV27	TRBJ1-4	once	TGTGCCAGCAGTTTCCAGTATAATGAAAAACTGTTTTTT	CASSFQYNEKLFF
-	TRBV5-8	TRBJ1-5	-	TGTGCCAGCAGCTCGGGGAGTAAATATAGCAATCAGCCCCAGCATTTT	CASSSGSKYSNQPQHF
TRBD1	TRBV30	TRBJ1-1	-	TGTGCCTGGAGCGACGGGACAGGGCCATATTTCGCTGAAGCTTTCTTT	CAWSDGTGPYFAEAFF
-	TRBV7-3	TRBJ2-3	-	TGTGCCAGCAGCTTAAGGCGGGGCCCCACAGATACGCAGTATTTT	CASSLRRGPTDTQYF
TRBD1	TRBV27	TRBJ1-1	few	TGTGCCAGCAGTGACAGGGGGCCCACTGAAGCTTTCTTT	CASSDRGPTEAFF
-	TRBV29-1	TRBJ1-2	-	TGCAGCGTTGAAGATGGGGGAGGAGGTTATGGCTACACCTTC	CSVEDGGGGYGYTF
-	TRBV27	TRBJ1-2	once	TGTGCCAGCAGTTTATCGATTTCAGGGGACTATGGCTACACCTTC	CASSLSISGDYGYTF
TRBD1	TRBV10-3	TRBJ2-5	-	TGTGCCGCGACGGACAGGGGGCAAGAGACCCAGTACTTC	CAATDRGQETQYF
TRBD1	TRBV14	TRBJ1-2	-	TGTGCCAGCAGCCGATTTACAGGGGGTGAGAATGGCTACACCTTC	CASSRFTGGENGYTF
TRBD1	TRBV7-3	TRBJ2-2	-	TGTGCCAGCAGCTTTGAGGGGGCCACGAACACCGGGGAGCTGTTTTTT	CASSFEGATNTGELFF
TRBD2	TRBV7-9	TRBJ2-1	-	TGTGCCAGCAGCTCCATAGCGGGTAGGCCTTACAATGAGCAGTTCTTC	CASSSIAGRPYNEQFF
TRBD1	TRBV7-3	TRBJ2-5	-	TGTGCCAGCAGCTCAGGACAGGGGACTTCCCAGTACTTC	CASSSGQGTSQYF
-	TRBV7-9	TRBJ2-2	-	TGTGCCAGCAGCTTAGTAATTACGGGGACCGGGGAGCTGTTTTTT	CASSLVITGTGELFF
TRBD1	TRBV2	TRBJ2-5	-	TGTGCCAGCAGTGGCGACAGGGTTCAAGAGACCCAGTACTTC	CASSGDRVQETQYF
TRBD2	TRBV18	TRBJ2-1	-	TGTGCCAGCTCACCAGGACTAGCGGGGGGTAACAATGAGCAGTTCTTC	CASSPGLAGGNNEQFF
-	TRBV7-8	TRBJ1-2	-	TGTGCCAGCAGCGGGGGCCTTAACTATGGCTACACCTTC	CASSGGLNYGYTF
TRBD2	TRBV11-2	TRBJ2-3	-	TGTGCCAGCAGCTTAGGTGAGGCGGCTAGCGGGAGCACAGATACGCAGTATTTT	CASSLGEAASGSTDTQYF
-	TRBV4-1	TRBJ2-3	-	TGCGCCAGCAGCCAAGAAACCGGGAGGGGGCGACGAGATACGCAGTATTTT	CASSQETGRGRRDTQYF
TRBD1	TRBV7-2	TRBJ2-7	-	TGTGCCAGCAGCTTAGTAGCCACCGGGGGGACAGGGGGCTTATACGAGCAGTACTTC	CASSLVATGGTGGLYEQYF
-	TRBV29-1	TRBJ1-6	-	TGCAGCGTTGGGGAGACAGGCCCTAATTCACCCCTCCACTTT	CSVGETGPNSPLHF
-	TRBV30	TRBJ2-6	-	TGTGCCTGGAGTGTACAGCTGCTTGGGGCCAACGTCCTGACTTTC	CAWSVQLLGANVLTF
TRBD2	TRBV28	TRBJ2-5	once	TGTGCCAGCAGTTCTCCCGTGGGGGGGAATCACGAGACCCAGTACTTC	CASSSPVGGNHETQYF
-	TRBV7-3	TRBJ2-3	-	TGTGCCAGCAGCTTTGCCGGTTCAGATACGCAGTATTTT	CASSFAGSDTQYF
-	TRBV6-2/TRBV6-3	TRBJ2-1	-	TGTGCCAGCAGTTCGCCTAGTTACAATGAGCAGTTCTTC	CASSSPSYNEQFF
-	TRBV19	TRBJ1-6	-	TGTGCCAGTAGTCCCCGCGAGGGTAATGGGTCCTATAATTCACCCCTCCACTTT	CASSPREGNGSYNSPLHF
TRBD1	TRBV30	TRBJ2-3	-	TGTGCCTGGAGTGGGACAGGGGGCCGGGGGCTCTATACGCAGTATTTT	CAWSGTGGRGLYTQYF
-	TRBV19	TRBJ1-4	-	TGTGCCAGTAGCCCAGGGGAGGAAAAACTGTTTTTT	CASSPGEEKLFF
TRBD2	TRBV20-1	TRBJ2-5	-	TGCAGTGCTAGTGGTAGCGGGGTCCAAGAGACCCAGTACTTC	CSASGSGVQETQYF